This T cell receptor (beta chain) was profiled in a study of CD8 T cells in ankylosing spondylitis. The study's findings and limits: Disease-linked clones reportedly showed significant enrichment in matched ankylosing spondylitis synovial fluid. Some motif variants were previously reported in reactive arthritis synovial fluid and blood. Made up of under 10 highly homologous variants, a TCR beta motif appeared characteristic of ankylosing spondylitis blood.

Construction of TCR beta libraries was performed using quantitative 5'-RACE with molecular barcodes. TCRdb ran MiXCR on the 5' RACE reads and lists one entry per CDR3 protein. This sample yields around 320,000 distinct CDR3 sequences, of which less than 25% are seen a single time; 3.5% belongs to the top ten. This clonotype has just a few counts. Antigen: not known. The length of the CDR3 is 16 residues. CDR1 is LNHNV and CDR2 is YYDKDF in the germline V gene (reference sequence). V gave up 0 bases and J gave up 5 bases; unmatched junction bases: 7. This chain uses TRBV15 with TRBJ1-5, with TRBD1 matching over 7 bases. The sample comprised blood, either unsorted or a sorted T cell fraction (not recorded which). The receptor was isolated from a female donor with ankylosing spondylitis or in good health (not recorded which). CDR3 DNA: TGTGCCACCAGCAGAGATCTCCCAGGGGGGGATCAGCCCCAGCATTTT. This gives the protein CATSRDLPGGDQPQHF.